This T cell receptor beta chain originates from a study of blood T cells in healthy people across ages. Study-wide findings and caveats: Researchers deemed the diversity estimates from one million T cells underestimates.

Comment on this clonotype: What it recognizes is unknown.

Germline V lookup: CDR1 SGHNT, CDR2 YENEEA. V was trimmed by 5 bases and J by 4 bases, leaving 18 bases between them. This CDR3 contains 16 residues. Sample-barcoded 5' priming and a J-beta primer mix drove a second PCR of roughly 6 to 12 cycles. TCRdb independently ran MiXCR on the 5' RACE reads; one entry per CDR3 protein. Among about 400,000 distinct CDR3 sequences listed, roughly half were seen once. The chain has TRBV11-3 and TRBJ2-1; possible D gene TRBD2, 6 bases. Sequenced input: blood. The receptor's source is a man aged 55 to 69 in good health. DNA of the CDR3: TGTGCCAGCAGCAACCGCATGGGACTGGATTACAATGAGCAGTTCTTC. This translates into CASSNRMGLDYNEQFF.